These T cell receptor beta chains were read from a single sample in a study of tumor T cells in aggressive B-cell lymphoma. Sequencing was performed with immunoSEQ multiplex PCR; in TCRdb, only in-frame clones are kept and a portion is missing. The sample has about 3,000 clones, roughly 86% seen once; the top ten hold 5.8%. The sample consisted of tumor tissue. These receptor sequences come from an adult with diffuse large B cell lymphoma. Both conserved end residues are part of each CDR3. Each record gives: CDR3 protein, CDR3 DNA, V gene, D gene, clone size, J gene. The D gene is left open where the match is weak. The size entry is marked missing in some rows and otherwise reads once, few, many or a size class.

CASGTGYTEAFF | TGTGCCAGTGGAACAGGCTACACTGAAGCTTTCTTT | TRBV28 | . | . | TRBJ1-1
CASSQRGRGYNEQYF | TGTGCCAGCAGTCAAAGGGGGAGAGGGTATAACGAGCAGTACTTC | TRBV2 | . | . | TRBJ2-7
CASSLAGTGEGQETQYF | TGCGCCAGCAGCTTGGCCGGGACAGGGGAAGGGCAAGAGACCCAGTACTTC | TRBV5-1 | TRBD1 | . | TRBJ2-5
CASSWQGVGYTF | TGTGCCAGCAGTTGGCAGGGTGTTGGCTACACCTTC | TRBV6-1 | . | . | TRBJ1-2
CASSHPQGARQETQYF | TGTGCCAGCAGCCATCCACAGGGGGCGCGCCAAGAGACCCAGTACTTC | TRBV7-6 | TRBD1 | . | TRBJ2-5
CASSSTGSSSYNEQFF | TGTGCCAGCAGCTCGACAGGTTCCAGCTCCTACAATGAGCAGTTCTTC | TRBV5-4 | . | . | TRBJ2-1
CASSSYGGRLETQYF | TGTGCCAGCAGTTCGTACGGGGGAAGGCTAGAGACCCAGTACTTC | TRBV7-2 | . | . | TRBJ2-5
CAVQGGREQYF | TGTGCCGTACAGGGTGGCAGGGAGCAGTACTTC | TRBV7-6 | . | few | TRBJ2-7
CASSWGTGKLETQYF | TGTGCCAGCAGTTGGGGTACGGGGAAGCTGGAGACCCAGTACTTC | TRBV7-8 | . | . | TRBJ2-5
CASSIRQGRQPQHF | TGTGCCAGTAGTATAAGACAGGGAAGGCAGCCCCAGCATTTT | TRBV19 | TRBD1 | . | TRBJ1-5
CASSREPGRLFF | TGCGCCAGCAGCCGAGAACCCGGGAGACTGTTTTTT | TRBV4-1 | . | . | TRBJ1-4
CAILSGYTDTQYF | TGTGCCATACTTAGCGGGTACACAGATACGCAGTATTTT | TRBV6-6 | TRBD2 | once | TRBJ2-3
CASSSPMGLAVYNEQFF | TGTGCCAGCAGTTCACCCATGGGACTAGCGGTATACAATGAGCAGTTCTTC | TRBV28 | TRBD2 | . | TRBJ2-1
CASLYRGVEQYF | TGTGCCAGCCTCTACAGGGGGGTCGAGCAGTACTTC | TRBV7-8 | TRBD1 | . | TRBJ2-7
CASTAANRGGTEAFF | TGCGCCAGCACTGCGGCTAACAGGGGAGGCACTGAAGCTTTCTTT | TRBV10-2 | TRBD1 | . | TRBJ1-1
CASCSRGTDTQYF | TGTGCCAGCTGCTCGAGGGGCACAGATACGCAGTATTTT | TRBV27 | . | . | TRBJ2-3
CASSPRTSGPGEQYF | TGTGCCAGCAGCCCACGGACTAGCGGACCGGGCGAGCAGTACTTC | TRBV6-6 | TRBD2 | . | TRBJ2-7
CASSQSSGSETQYF | TGCGCCAGCAGCCAGTCTAGCGGGAGTGAGACCCAGTACTTC | TRBV4-3 | TRBD2 | . | TRBJ2-5
CASSIGQGEKLFF | TGTGCCAGTAGTATAGGACAGGGTGAAAAACTGTTTTTT | TRBV19 | TRBD1 | . | TRBJ1-4
CASSIQENTEAFF | TGTGCCAGTAGTATACAGGAGAACACTGAAGCTTTCTTT | TRBV19 | . | . | TRBJ1-1
CASSLTGPNQPQHF | TGTGCCAGCAGTTTGACAGGGCCCAATCAGCCCCAGCATTTT | TRBV6-6 | TRBD1 | . | TRBJ1-5
CASRPQLTGIEKLFF | TGTGCCAGCAGGCCCCAACTGACGGGTATTGAAAAACTGTTTTTT | TRBV27 | . | . | TRBJ1-4
CASSQGTGIKQFF | TGTGCCAGCAGCCAGGGGACTGGGATAAAGCAGTTCTTC | TRBV14 | . | . | TRBJ2-1
CASSYSIEYTGELFF | TGTGCCAGCAGTTACTCGATAGAATACACCGGGGAGCTGTTTTTT | TRBV6-5 | . | once | TRBJ2-2
CASSVAGGPYEQYF | TGTGCCAGCAGCGTAGCGGGAGGGCCCTACGAGCAGTACTTC | TRBV9 | TRBD2 | . | TRBJ2-7
CASRKLRGAGELFF | TGTGCCAGCAGGAAGTTACGGGGAGCCGGGGAGCTGTTTTTT | TRBV7-3 | . | . | TRBJ2-2
CATSRERMGDTQYF | TGTGCCACCAGCAGGGAGAGGATGGGTGATACGCAGTATTTT | TRBV15 | . | . | TRBJ2-3
CASSIGRYTEAFF | TGTGCCAGTAGTATTGGGAGGTACACTGAAGCTTTCTTT | TRBV19 | . | few | TRBJ1-1
CASSLILAGEYEQYF | TGTGCCAGCAGCTTAATTCTAGCGGGAGAGTACGAGCAGTACTTC | TRBV7-3 | TRBD2 | . | TRBJ2-7
CASSQSSGTKNEQYF | TGTGCCAGCAGCCAGTCCAGCGGTACGAAAAACGAGCAGTACTTC | TRBV5-6 | . | . | TRBJ2-7
CASTGSGSLEQFF | TGTGCCAGCACTGGTAGCGGGAGTCTTGAGCAGTTCTTC | TRBV27 | TRBD2 | . | TRBJ2-1
CASSGLADPLREQFF | TGTGCCAGCAGTGGACTAGCGGATCCCCTACGAGAGCAGTTCTTC | TRBV27 | TRBD2 | once | TRBJ2-1
CASSLTGTGNYEQYF | TGTGCCAGCAGCTTGACCGGGACAGGTAACTACGAGCAGTACTTC | TRBV5-8 | TRBD1 | . | TRBJ2-7
CASSSTTGGYGYTF | TGCGCCAGCAGCTCAACCACGGGGGGCTATGGCTACACCTTC | TRBV5-1 | . | once | TRBJ1-2
CSAGWAEGSGYTF | TGCAGCGCCGGGTGGGCGGAAGGGAGCGGCTACACCTTC | TRBV29-1 | . | . | TRBJ1-2
CSVLGRTHPYEQYF | TGCAGCGTTTTGGGGCGGACCCATCCCTACGAGCAGTACTTC | TRBV29-1 | . | . | TRBJ2-7
CASSQRGQSSYEQYF | TGTGCCAGCAGCCAAAGAGGGCAGAGTTCCTACGAGCAGTACTTC | TRBV14 | . | . | TRBJ2-7
CASSGRAGELFF | TGTGCCAGTAGTGGTAGAGCCGGGGAGCTGTTTTTT | TRBV19 | . | . | TRBJ2-2
CASSLADQDYGYTF | TGTGCCAGCAGCTTAGCTGACCAGGACTATGGCTACACCTTC | TRBV7-2 | . | once | TRBJ1-2
CASSQYLALGGLNTEAFF | TGCGCCAGCAGCCAATATTTGGCCTTAGGGGGTTTGAACACTGAAGCTTTCTTT | TRBV4-3 | . | . | TRBJ1-1
CASRPGQANSYEQYF | TGTGCCAGTAGGCCGGGACAGGCGAACTCCTACGAGCAGTACTTC | TRBV19 | TRBD1 | . | TRBJ2-7
CSVDSQTGGTSYEQYF | TGCAGCGTTGACAGTCAAACAGGGGGGACTAGCTACGAGCAGTACTTC | TRBV29-1 | . | . | TRBJ2-7